This T cell receptor (beta chain) was captured by sequencing in a study of post-analysis software for immune sequencing data. The study, taken as a whole, reports: Relative to controls, patients had a few TRBV segments at higher frequency, with TRBV5-6, TRBV5-1 and TRBV20-1 among these.

V gave up 6 bases and J gave up 1 base, with 15 bases separating them. This CDR3 has 15 amino acids. Unique molecular identifiers were carried by the TCR beta cDNA libraries. TCRdb reprocessed the PCR reads via MiXCR and lists one record per CDR3 protein. The repertoire includes 150,000 to 200,000 distinct CDR3 sequences, approximately 28% of them detected once, and around 1.5% sits in the top ten. Comments on this clonotype: Its antigen is still unknown.

This chain connects TRBV12-3 or TRBV12-4 to TRBJ1-1; D unresolved. This sequence originates from a girl between 5 and 17 years old with multiple sclerosis. Sequenced sample: blood. CDR3 in amino acids: CASSPLVWENTEAFF. The CDR3 DNA sequence: TGTGCCAGCAGCCCCCTAGTGTGGGAGAACACTGAAGCTTTCTTT.